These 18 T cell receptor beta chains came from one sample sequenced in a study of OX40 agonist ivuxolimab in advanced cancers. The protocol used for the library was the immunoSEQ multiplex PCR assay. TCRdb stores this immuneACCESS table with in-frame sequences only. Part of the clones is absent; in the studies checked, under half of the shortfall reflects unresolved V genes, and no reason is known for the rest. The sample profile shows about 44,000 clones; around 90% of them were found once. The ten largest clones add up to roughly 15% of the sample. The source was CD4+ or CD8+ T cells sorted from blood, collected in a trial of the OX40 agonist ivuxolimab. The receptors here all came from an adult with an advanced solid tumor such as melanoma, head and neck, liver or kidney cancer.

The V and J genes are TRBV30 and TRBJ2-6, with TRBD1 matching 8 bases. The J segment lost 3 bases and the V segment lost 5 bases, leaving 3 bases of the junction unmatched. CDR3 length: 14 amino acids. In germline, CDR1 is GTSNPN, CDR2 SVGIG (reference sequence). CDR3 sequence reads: CAWDRGYGANVLTF. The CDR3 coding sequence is TGTGCCTGGGACAGGGGCTATGGGGCCAACGTCCTGACTTTC.

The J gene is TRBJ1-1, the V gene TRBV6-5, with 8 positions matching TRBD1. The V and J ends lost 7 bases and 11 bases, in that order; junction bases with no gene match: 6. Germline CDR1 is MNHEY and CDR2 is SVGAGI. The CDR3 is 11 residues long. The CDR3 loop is CASTQGARAFF. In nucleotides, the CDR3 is TGTGCCAGCACTCAGGGGGCGCGGGCTTTCTTT.

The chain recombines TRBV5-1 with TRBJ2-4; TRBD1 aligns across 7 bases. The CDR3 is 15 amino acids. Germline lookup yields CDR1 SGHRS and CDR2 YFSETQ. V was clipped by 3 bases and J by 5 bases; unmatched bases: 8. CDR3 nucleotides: TGCGCCAGCAGCTCCTGGGGACAGACCGAAAACATTCAGTACTTC. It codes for CASSSWGQTENIQYF.

The CDR3 DNA sequence: TGTGCCAGCAGCCAGGGACAGGGGGCAGGGGAGACCCAGTACTTC. It translates to CASSQGQGAGETQYF. The chain links TRBV27 to TRBJ2-5, with TRBD1 matching 12 bases. Germline CDR1 and CDR2: MNHEY and SMNVEV (reference sequence). The length of the CDR3 is 15 residues. V trimming: 6 bases; J trimming: 5 bases; junction bases outside the gene matches: 7.

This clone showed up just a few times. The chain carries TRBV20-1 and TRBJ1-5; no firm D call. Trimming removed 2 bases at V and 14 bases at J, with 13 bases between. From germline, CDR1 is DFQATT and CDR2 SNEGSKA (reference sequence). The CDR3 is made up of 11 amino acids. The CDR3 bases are TGCAGTGCTAGAACGGGCCCCTCCGAGCATTTT. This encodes CSARTGPSEHF.

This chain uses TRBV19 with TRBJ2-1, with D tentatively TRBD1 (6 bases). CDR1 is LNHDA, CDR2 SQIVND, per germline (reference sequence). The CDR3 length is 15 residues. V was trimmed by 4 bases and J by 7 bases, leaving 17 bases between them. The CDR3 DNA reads TGTGCCAGTAGTACGCTACCCATACAGGGAAATGAGCAGTTCTTC. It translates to CASSTLPIQGNEQFF.

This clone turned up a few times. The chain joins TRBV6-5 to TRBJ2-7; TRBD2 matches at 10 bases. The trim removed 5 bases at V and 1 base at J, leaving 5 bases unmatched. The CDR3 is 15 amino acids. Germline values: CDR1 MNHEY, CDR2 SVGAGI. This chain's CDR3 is CASSQKLAGSYEQYF. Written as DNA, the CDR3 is TGTGCCAGCAGTCAAAAACTAGCGGGGTCCTACGAGCAGTACTTC.

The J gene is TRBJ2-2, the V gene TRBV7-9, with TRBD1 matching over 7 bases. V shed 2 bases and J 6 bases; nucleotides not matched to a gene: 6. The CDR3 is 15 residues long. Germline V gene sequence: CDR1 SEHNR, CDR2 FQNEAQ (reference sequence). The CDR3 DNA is TGTGCCAGCAGCTTAAAGGGGACAGAGGCCGGGGAGCTGTTTTTT. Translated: CASSLKGTEAGELFF.

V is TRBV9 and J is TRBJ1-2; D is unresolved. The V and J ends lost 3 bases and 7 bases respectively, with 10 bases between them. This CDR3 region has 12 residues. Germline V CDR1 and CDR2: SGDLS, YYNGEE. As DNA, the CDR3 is TGTGCCAGCAGCGCTCTCAACCCTGGCTACACCTTC. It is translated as CASSALNPGYTF.

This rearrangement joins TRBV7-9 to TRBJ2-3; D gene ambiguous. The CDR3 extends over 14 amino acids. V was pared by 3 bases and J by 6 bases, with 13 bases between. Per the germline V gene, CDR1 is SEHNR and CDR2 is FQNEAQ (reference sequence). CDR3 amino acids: CASSLALGYDTQYF. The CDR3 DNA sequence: TGTGCCAGCAGCTTGGCCCTAGGGTACGATACGCAGTATTTT.

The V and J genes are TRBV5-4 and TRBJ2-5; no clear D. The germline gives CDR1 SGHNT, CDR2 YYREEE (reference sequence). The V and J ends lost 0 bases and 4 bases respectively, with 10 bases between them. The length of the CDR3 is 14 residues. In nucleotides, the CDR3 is TGTGCCAGCAGCTTGGGTGACGGGCGAGAGACCCAGTACTTC. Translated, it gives CASSLGDGRETQYF.

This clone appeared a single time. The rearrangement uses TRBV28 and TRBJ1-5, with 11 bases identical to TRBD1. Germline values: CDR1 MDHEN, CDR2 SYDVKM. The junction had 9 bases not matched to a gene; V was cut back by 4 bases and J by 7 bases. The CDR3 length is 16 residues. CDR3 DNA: TGTGCCAGCAGTTCACCCTGGACAGGGGGCTCGCAGCCCCAGCATTTT. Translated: CASSSPWTGGSQPQHF.

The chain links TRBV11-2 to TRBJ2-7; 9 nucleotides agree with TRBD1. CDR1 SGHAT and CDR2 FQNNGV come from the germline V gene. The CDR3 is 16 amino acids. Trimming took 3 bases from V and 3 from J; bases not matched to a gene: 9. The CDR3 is CASSLDRGVLHYEQYF. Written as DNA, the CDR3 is TGTGCCAGCAGCTTGGACAGGGGAGTCCTACACTACGAGCAGTACTTC.

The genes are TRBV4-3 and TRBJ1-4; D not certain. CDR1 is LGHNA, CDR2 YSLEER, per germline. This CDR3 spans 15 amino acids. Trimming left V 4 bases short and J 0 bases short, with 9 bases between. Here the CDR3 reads CASSLTQSTNEKLFF. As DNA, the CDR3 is TGCGCCAGCAGCCTTACGCAGTCAACTAATGAAAAACTGTTTTTT.

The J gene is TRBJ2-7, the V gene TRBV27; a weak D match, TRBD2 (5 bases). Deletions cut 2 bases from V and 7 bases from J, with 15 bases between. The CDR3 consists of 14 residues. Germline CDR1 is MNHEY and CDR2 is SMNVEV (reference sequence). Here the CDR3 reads CASSLGLTTGEQYF. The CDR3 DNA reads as TGTGCCAGCAGTTTAGGATTGACGACGGGGGAGCAGTACTTC.

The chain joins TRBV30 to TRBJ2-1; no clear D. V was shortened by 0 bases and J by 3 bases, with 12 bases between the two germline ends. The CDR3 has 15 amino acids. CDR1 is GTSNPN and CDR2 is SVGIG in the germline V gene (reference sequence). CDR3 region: CAWSVRPSDYNEQFF. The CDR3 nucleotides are TGTGCCTGGAGTGTACGTCCCAGTGACTACAATGAGCAGTTCTTC.

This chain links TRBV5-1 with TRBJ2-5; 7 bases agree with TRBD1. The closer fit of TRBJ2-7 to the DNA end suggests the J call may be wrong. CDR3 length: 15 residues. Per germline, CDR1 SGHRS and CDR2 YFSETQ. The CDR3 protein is CASSLIPGQSYEQYF. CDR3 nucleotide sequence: TGCGCCAGCAGCTTAATTCCGGGACAGTCCTACGAGCAGTACTTC.

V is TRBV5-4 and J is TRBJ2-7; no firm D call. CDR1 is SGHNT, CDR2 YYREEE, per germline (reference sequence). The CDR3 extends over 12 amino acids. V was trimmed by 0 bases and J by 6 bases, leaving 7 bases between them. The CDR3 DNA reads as TGTGCCAGCAGCTTGGAAGGGTTCGAGCAGTACTTC. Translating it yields CASSLEGFEQYF.